A few counts support the clone carrying this TCR beta chain. Its cognate antigen is unknown. This sample was included in a study of CD8+ T cells in alopecia areata. Study-wide results and caveats: Across lesional scalp, and particularly alopecia totalis/universalis, clonality surpassed that of normal scalp. In scalp samples, resident alphabeta T cells of normal skin are also sequenced.

TCR sequencing used cDNA made by reverse transcription of extracted RNA. Method: immunoSEQ multiplex PCR; TCRdb's copy keeps in-frame clones and lacks some. This sample has 200,000 to 250,000 clones, with around 67% found just once. Cell sorting on a FACSAria was used to separate CD4+ and CD8+ T cells from the PBMCs. Germline V gives CDR1 SQVTM, CDR2 ANQGSEA. Trimming took off 7 bases at V and 2 bases at J, with 10 bases between the two ends. The CDR3 runs 12 residues. J is TRBJ2-3 and V is TRBV29-1; no reliable D call. Specimen: CD4+ T cells sorted from blood, collected at week 0. The sequence was collected from a human donor with alopecia areata. The DNA for the CDR3 is TGCAGCGGCACTTCTTCCACAGATACGCAGTATTTT. This encodes CSGTSSTDTQYF.